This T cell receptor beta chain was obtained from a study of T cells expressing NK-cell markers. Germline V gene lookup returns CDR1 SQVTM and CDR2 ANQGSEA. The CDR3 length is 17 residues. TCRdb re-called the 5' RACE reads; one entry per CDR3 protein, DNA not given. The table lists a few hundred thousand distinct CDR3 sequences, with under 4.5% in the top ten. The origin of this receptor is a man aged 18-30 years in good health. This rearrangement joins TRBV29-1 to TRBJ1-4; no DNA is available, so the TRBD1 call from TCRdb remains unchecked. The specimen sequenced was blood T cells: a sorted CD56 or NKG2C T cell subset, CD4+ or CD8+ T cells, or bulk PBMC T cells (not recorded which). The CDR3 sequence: CSVGLIPDREPNEKLFF.